A selection of T cell receptor beta chains follows, all from one sample in a study of blood T cell repertoires in COVID-19. The repertoire was sequenced with immunoSEQ multiplex PCR; TCRdb's copy has only in-frame clones and lacks some. The table has roughly 63,000 clones, around 74% seen once. The sample was peripheral blood. The receptors shown here come from a woman aged 80 or over with acute or convalescent COVID-19. Each CDR3 is given with its conserved first and last residue. D genes are given only for firm matches. Clone size is not always given. Where it is, it says once, few, many or a class for expanded clones.

V gene	J gene	D gene	CDR3 length	clone size	CDR3 protein	CDR3 DNA
TRBV7-6	TRBJ2-5	TRBD2	15	-	CASSLTAGVLETQYF	TGTGCCAGCAGCTTAACAGCGGGAGTGTTGGAGACCCAGTACTTC
TRBV29-1	TRBJ2-7	TRBD2	16	few	CSVDGLAGGHTSEQYF	TGCAGCGTTGATGGACTAGCGGGAGGCCACACATCCGAGCAGTACTTC
TRBV3-1/TRBV3-2	TRBJ2-4	-	14	-	CASSQEPGLNIQYF	TGTGCCAGCAGCCAAGAACCAGGGCTAAACATTCAGTACTTC
TRBV30	TRBJ1-6	-	14	many	CAWSPRAGFSPLHF	TGTGCCTGGAGTCCCCGGGCAGGGTTTTCACCCCTCCACTTT
TRBV5-5	TRBJ2-1	TRBD2	15	few	CASSLALSSGSEQFF	TGTGCCAGCAGCTTGGCCTTGTCTAGCGGGAGTGAGCAGTTCTTC
TRBV10-3	TRBJ2-7	-	14	-	CASRAGLNSYEQYF	TGTGCCTCTAGGGCGGGGCTGAACTCCTACGAGCAGTACTTC
TRBV6-5	TRBJ2-7	TRBD2	16	-	CASSYSRRLASTEQYF	TGTGCCAGCAGTTACTCGAGGCGACTAGCTAGTACCGAGCAGTACTTC
TRBV5-1	TRBJ1-3	-	15	-	CASSLAGSSGNTIYF	TGCGCCAGCAGCTTGGCCGGGAGCTCTGGAAACACCATATATTTT
TRBV7-7	TRBJ2-7	TRBD1	15	few	CASSLGDRATYEQYF	TGTGCCAGCAGCTTAGGGGACAGGGCAACCTACGAGCAGTACTTC
TRBV29-1	TRBJ1-3	TRBD1	18	-	CSVEGDPGQAFSGNTIYF	TGCAGCGTTGAGGGGGACCCGGGACAGGCCTTCTCTGGAAACACCATATATTTT
TRBV6-6	TRBJ1-6	TRBD1	16	-	CASSFTGGTYNSPLHF	TGTGCCAGCAGTTTTACAGGGGGAACCTATAATTCACCCCTCCACTTT
TRBV6-4	TRBJ2-2	-	13	-	CASRKANSGELFF	TGTGCCAGCAGGAAAGCGAATTCCGGGGAGCTGTTTTTT
TRBV6-2/TRBV6-3	TRBJ2-1	TRBD2	15	once	CASSYSAGGWNEQFF	TGTGCCAGCAGTTACTCGGCGGGAGGTTGGAATGAGCAGTTCTTC
TRBV7-2	TRBJ2-7	-	15	-	CASSWGAGEASEQYF	TGTGCCAGCAGCTGGGGGGCGGGAGAAGCCAGCGAGCAGTACTTC
TRBV28	TRBJ1-4	TRBD1	13	-	CASRDRAGEKLFF	TGTGCCAGCCGAGACAGGGCGGGGGAAAAACTGTTTTTT
TRBV3-1/TRBV3-2	TRBJ2-5	-	15	few	CASSQDNGVVETQYF	TGTGCCAGCAGCCAAGATAACGGAGTGGTAGAGACCCAGTACTTC
TRBV11-1	TRBJ1-1	-	16	-	CASSLGSGAMNTEAFF	TGTGCCAGCAGCTTAGGAAGTGGGGCCATGAACACTGAAGCTTTCTTT
TRBV28	TRBJ2-7	-	12	few	CAASPSSYEQYF	TGTGCCGCCTCCCCGAGCTCCTACGAGCAGTACTTC